The subject of this entry is one TCR beta chain. CDR1 and CDR2 from the germline V gene are SGHTA and FQGNSA. This CDR3 comprises 13 residues. V was trimmed by 8 bases and J by 7 bases, leaving 15 bases between them. These data come from a study of T cell responses to AZD1222 COVID-19 vaccine. Method: immunoSEQ multiplex PCR; TCRdb's copy keeps in-frame clones and lacks some. Of 100,000 to 150,000 clones detected, about 85% appear once; the ten largest clones hold 1.5%. The chain has TRBV7-2 and TRBJ2-1, with D perhaps TRBD1 or TRBD2 (7 bases each). The sequence came from an adult in good health. The material sequenced was peripheral blood, taken on day 0 of AZD1222 vaccination. CDR3 protein: CASGEGARNEQFF. The DNA of the CDR3 is TGTGCCAGCGGGGAGGGGGCGAGGAATGAGCAGTTCTTC.